Presented here are 2 T cell receptor beta chains from one specimen sequenced in a study of memory CD4+ T cells and cytomegalovirus serostatus. The sort gate was single viable CD3+CD4+CD8-CD45RO+ cells for memory CD4+ T cells. Generated by immunoSEQ multiplex PCR, the TCRdb table keeps only in-frame clones and is missing some. The sample has tens of thousands of clones, about 79% seen once; the top ten hold approximately 1.2%. Sequencing was performed on memory CD4+ T cells from blood. The receptors derive from an adult in good health and CMV-seronegative.

The chain carries TRBV10-3 and TRBJ1-2, with 7 bases lining up with TRBD1. The germline V gene has CDR1 ENHRY and CDR2 SYGVKD. With 11 bases clipped from V and 7 bases from J, the junction kept 16 bases outside the gene matches. This CDR3 region has 14 residues. CDR3 bases: TGTGCCGTCAAGGAAGTAGGGGGCGACGGTGGCTACACCTTC. Its translation: CAVKEVGGDGGYTF.

The chain combines TRBV5-4 with TRBJ2-1, with D perhaps matching TRBD1 (5 bases). This CDR3 region has 18 residues. Trimming took off 1 base at V and 0 bases at J, with 17 bases between the two ends. Germline assignment: CDR1 SGHNT and CDR2 YYREEE (reference sequence). CDR3 sequence: CASSLRTHLGSSYNEQFF. Written as DNA, the CDR3 is TGTGCCAGCAGCTTGAGGACACACCTTGGTTCCTCCTACAATGAGCAGTTCTTC.